The 2 T cell receptor beta chains below were found in one sample sequenced in a study of type 1 regulatory T cells. These receptors are not linked to any known antigen. One entry per CDR3 protein, called by TCRdb with MiXCR from the reads. Altogether just under 65,000 distinct CDR3 sequences are present, about 50% being singletons, with the ten largest covering more than 2%. Sequencing input: cultured non-Tr1 T cells, either the whole culture or a sorted T cell fraction (not recorded which). Receptors were obtained from a human donor in good health.

This sequence joins TRBV7-9 and TRBJ1-1, with D possibly being TRBD1 (5 bases). V lost 5 bases, J lost 5 bases, and 9 bases lay in between. CDR3 size: 12 residues. Germline CDR1 reads SEHNR; CDR2 reads FQNEAQ (reference sequence). This chain's CDR3 is CASSISGTEAFF. CDR3 sequence (DNA): TGTGCCAGCAGCATCTCAGGGACTGAAGCTTTCTTT.

V and J are TRBV25-1 and TRBJ1-6; D is undetermined. The V gene lost 1 base and the J gene lost 10 bases, with 17 bases spanning the gap. The germline CDR1 and CDR2 sequences are MGHDK and SYGVNS. This CDR3 comprises 16 residues. The CDR3 region has the DNA TGTGCCAGCAGTGAATCCTCAGGCCCGGGTGGGTCACCCCTCCACTTT. Residues: CASSESSGPGGSPLHF.